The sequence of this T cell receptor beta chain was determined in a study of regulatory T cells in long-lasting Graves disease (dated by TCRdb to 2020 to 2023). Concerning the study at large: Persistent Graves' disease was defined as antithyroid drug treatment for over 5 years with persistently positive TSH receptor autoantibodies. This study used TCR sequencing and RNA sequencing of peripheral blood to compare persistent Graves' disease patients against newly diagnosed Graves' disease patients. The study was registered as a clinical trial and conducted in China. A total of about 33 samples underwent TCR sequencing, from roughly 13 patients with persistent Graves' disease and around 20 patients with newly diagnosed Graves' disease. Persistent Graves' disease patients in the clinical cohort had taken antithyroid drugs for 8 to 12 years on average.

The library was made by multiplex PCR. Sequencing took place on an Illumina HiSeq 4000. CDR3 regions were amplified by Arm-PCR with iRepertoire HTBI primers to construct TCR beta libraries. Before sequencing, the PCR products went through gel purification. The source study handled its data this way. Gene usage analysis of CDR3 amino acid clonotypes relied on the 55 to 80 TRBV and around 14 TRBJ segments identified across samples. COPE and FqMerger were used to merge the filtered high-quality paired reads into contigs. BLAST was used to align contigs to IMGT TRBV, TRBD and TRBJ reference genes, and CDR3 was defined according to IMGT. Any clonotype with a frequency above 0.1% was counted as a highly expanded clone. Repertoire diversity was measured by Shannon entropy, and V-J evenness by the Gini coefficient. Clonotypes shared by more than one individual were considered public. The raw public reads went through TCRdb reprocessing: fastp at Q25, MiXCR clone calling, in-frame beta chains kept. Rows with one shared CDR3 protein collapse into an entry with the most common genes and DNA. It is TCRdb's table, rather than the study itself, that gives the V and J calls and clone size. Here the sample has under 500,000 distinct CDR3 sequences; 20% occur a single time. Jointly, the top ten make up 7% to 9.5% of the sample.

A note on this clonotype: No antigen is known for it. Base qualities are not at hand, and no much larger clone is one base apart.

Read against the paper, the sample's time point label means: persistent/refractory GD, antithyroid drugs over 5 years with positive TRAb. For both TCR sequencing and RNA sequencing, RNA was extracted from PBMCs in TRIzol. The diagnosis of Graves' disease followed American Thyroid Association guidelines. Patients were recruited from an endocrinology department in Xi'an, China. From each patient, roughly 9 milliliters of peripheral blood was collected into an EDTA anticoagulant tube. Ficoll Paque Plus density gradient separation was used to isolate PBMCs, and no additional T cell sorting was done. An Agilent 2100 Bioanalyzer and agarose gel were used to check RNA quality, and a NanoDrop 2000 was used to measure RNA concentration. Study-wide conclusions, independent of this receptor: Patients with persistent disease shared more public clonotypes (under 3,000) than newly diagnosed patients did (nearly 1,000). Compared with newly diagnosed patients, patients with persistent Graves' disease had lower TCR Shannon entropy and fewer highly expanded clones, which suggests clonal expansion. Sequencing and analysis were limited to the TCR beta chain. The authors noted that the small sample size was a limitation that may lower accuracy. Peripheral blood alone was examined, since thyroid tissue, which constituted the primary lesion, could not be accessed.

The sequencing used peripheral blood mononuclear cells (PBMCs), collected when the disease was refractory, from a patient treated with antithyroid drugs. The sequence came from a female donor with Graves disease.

The CDR3 reads CASSPTPGRGYEQYF. DNA sequence: TGTGCCAGCTCACCAACCCCCGGAAGGGGCTACGAGCAGTACTTC. The rearrangement combines TRBV18 with TRBJ2-7, with TRBD1 perhaps the D gene, on 5 matching bases. V gives up 2 bases and J gives up 3 bases, and the segment between their germline ends measures 14 bases. Inclusive of the bounding cysteine and phenylalanine, the CDR3 is 15 residues long. The DNA shown is the 45-base CDR3, in frame from base 1. The germline V gene gives CDR1 as KGHSH and CDR2 as LQKENI.